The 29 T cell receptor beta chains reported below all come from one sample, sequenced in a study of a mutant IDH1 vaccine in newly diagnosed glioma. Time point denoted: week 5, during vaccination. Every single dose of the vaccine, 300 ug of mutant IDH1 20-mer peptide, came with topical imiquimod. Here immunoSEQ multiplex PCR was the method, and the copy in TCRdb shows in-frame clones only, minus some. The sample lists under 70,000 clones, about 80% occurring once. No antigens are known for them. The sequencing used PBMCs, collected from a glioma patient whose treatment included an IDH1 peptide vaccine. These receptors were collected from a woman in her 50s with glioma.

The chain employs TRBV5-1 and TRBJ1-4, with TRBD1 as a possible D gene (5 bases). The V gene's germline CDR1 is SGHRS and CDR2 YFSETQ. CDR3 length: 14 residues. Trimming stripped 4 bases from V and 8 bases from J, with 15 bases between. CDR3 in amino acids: CASSPGSGKEKLFF. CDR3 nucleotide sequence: TGCGCCAGCAGCCCCGGGTCAGGGAAGGAAAAACTGTTTTTT.

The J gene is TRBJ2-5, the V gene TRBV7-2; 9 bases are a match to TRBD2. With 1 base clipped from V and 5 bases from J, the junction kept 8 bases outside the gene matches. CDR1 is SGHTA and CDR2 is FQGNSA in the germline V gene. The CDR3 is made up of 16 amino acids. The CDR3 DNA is TGTGCCAGCAGCTTAGTTTCTTCGCGGGGGGGGGAGACCCAGTACTTC. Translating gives CASSLVSSRGGETQYF.

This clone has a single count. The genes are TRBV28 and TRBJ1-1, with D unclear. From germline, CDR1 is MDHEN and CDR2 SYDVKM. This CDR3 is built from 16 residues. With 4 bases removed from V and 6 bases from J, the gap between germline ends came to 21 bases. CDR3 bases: TGTGCCAGCAGTTCCTACACAGTCCTGGGTAGCGCTGAAGCTTTCTTT. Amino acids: CASSSYTVLGSAEAFF. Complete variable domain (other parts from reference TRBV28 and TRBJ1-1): DVKVTQSSRYLVKRTGEKVFLECVQDMDHENMFWYRQDPGLGLRLIYFSYDVKMKEKGDIPEGYSVSREKKERFSLILESASTNQTSMYLCASSSYTVLGSAEAFFGQGTRLTVV.

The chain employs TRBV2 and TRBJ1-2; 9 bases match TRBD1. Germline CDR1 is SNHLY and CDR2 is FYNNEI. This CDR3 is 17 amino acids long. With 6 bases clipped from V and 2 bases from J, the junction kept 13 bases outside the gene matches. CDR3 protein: CASRGDGTGTTNYGYTF. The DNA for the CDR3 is TGTGCCAGCAGGGGGGACGGGACAGGGACGACGAACTATGGCTACACCTTC.

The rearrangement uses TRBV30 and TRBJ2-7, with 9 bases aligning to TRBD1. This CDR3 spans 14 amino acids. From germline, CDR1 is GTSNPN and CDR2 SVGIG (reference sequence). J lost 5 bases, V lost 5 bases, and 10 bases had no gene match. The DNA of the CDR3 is TGTGCCTGGGCTACCGGGACAGGGCTTAACGAGCAGTACTTC. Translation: CAWATGTGLNEQYF. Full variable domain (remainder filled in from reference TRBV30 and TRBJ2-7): SQTIHQWPATLVQPVGSPLSLECTVEGTSNPNLYWYRQAAGRGLQLLFYSVGIGQISSEVPQNLSASRPQDRQFILSSKKLLLSDSGFYLCAWATGTGLNEQYFGPGTRLTVT.

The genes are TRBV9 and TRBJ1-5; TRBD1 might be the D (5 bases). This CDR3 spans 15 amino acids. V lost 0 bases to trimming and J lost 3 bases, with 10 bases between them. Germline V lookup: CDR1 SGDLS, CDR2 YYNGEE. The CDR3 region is CASSVGGATNQPQHF. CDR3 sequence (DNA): TGTGCCAGCAGCGTAGGCGGGGCCACCAATCAGCCCCAGCATTTT.

For the CDR3, the DNA is TGTGCCAGCAGTTCACGGACAGGGTCCTCCTACGAGCAGTACTTC. Translating gives CASSSRTGSSYEQYF. The chain is built from TRBV5-4 and TRBJ2-7, with 8 nucleotides matching TRBD1. V was pared by 5 bases and J by 0 bases, with 7 bases of the junction left unmatched. The CDR3 has 15 amino acids. Germline V gene sequence: CDR1 SGHNT, CDR2 YYREEE (reference sequence).

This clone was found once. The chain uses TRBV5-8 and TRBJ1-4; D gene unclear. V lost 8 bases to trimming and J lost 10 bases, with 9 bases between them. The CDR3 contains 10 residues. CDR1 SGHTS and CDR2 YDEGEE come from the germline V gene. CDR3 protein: CARALGKLFF. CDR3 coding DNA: TGTGCCAGGGCCCTGGGAAAACTGTTTTTT.

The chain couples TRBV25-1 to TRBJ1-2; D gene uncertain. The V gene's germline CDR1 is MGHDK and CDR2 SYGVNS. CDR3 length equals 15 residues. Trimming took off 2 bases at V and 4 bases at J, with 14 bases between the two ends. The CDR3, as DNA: TGTGCCAGCAGTGAACCCCAGACAAGCATCTATGGCTACACCTTC. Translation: CASSEPQTSIYGYTF.

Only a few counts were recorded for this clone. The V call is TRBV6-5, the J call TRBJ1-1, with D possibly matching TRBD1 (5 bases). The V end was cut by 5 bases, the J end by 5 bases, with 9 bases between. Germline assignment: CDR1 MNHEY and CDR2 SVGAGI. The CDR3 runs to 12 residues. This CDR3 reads CASSRGGTEAFF. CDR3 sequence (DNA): TGTGCCAGCAGTCGGGGCGGGACTGAAGCTTTCTTT.

CDR3 residues: CASSQDLERNYGYTF. CDR3 coding DNA: TGTGCCAGCAGCCAAGATCTGGAGAGGAACTATGGCTACACCTTC. The chain combines TRBV4-2 with TRBJ1-2; no firm D call. Germline CDR1 and CDR2: LGHNA and YNFKEQ. The CDR3 contains 15 residues. The V end was cut by 0 bases, the J end by 2 bases, with 10 bases between.

The CDR3 spells CASSAASGDYEQYF. In nucleotides, the CDR3 is TGTGCCAGTAGTGCGGCTAGCGGCGACTACGAGCAGTACTTC. This chain links TRBV19 with TRBJ2-7; 7 bases are shared with TRBD2. There are 14 residues in the CDR3. V trimming: 5 bases; J trimming: 3 bases; junction bases outside the gene matches: 7. From germline, CDR1 is LNHDA and CDR2 SQIVND (reference sequence).

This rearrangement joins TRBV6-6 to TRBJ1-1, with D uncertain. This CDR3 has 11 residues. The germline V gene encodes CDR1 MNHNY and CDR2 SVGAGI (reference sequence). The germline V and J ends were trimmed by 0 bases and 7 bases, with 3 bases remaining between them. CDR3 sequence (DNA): TGTGCCAGCAGTTACTCGGTTGAAGCTTTCTTT. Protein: CASSYSVEAFF.

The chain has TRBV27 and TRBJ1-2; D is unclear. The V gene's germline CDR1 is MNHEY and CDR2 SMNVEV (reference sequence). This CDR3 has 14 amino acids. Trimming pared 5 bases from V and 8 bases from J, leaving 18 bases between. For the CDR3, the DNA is TGTGCCAGCAGTGCCTCGGGAGCGTCCGGCGGCTACACCTTC. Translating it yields CASSASGASGGYTF.

CDR3 protein: CSVGVGGNNEQFF. The CDR3 DNA follows: TGCAGCGTTGGCGTTGGCGGGAACAATGAGCAGTTCTTC. The chain links TRBV29-1 to TRBJ2-1; D possibly corresponds to TRBD2 (6 bases). The CDR3 is made up of 13 amino acids. Per germline, CDR1 SQVTM and CDR2 ANQGSEA. The germline V and J ends were trimmed by 4 bases and 5 bases, with 12 bases remaining between them.

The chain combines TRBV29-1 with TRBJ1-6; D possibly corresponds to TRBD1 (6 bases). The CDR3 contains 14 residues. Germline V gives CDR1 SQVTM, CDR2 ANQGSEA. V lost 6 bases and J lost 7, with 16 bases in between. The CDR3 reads CSVPSGGVNSPLHF. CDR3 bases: TGCAGCGTACCGTCGGGGGGCGTCAATTCACCCCTCCACTTT.

In DNA, the CDR3 is TGTGCCAGCAGTTTACAGTCAGGACACAAAAACATTCAGTACTTC. As protein: CASSLQSGHKNIQYF. The gene calls are TRBV27 and TRBJ2-4, with D possibly being TRBD1 (5 bases). V was trimmed by 2 bases and J by 3 bases, leaving 11 bases between them. The CDR3 is 15 amino acids. The germline V gene encodes CDR1 MNHEY and CDR2 SMNVEV (reference sequence).

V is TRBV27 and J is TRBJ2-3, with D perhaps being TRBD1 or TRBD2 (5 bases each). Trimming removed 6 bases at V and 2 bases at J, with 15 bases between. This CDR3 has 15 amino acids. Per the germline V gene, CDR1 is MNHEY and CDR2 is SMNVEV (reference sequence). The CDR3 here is CASRDQLGTTDTQYF. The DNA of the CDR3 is TGTGCCAGCAGAGATCAACTAGGGACCACAGATACGCAGTATTTT.

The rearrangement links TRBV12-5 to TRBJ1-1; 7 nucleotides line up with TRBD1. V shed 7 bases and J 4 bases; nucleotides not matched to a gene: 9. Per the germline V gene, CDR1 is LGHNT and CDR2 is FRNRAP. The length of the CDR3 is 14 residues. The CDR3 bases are TGTGCTAGTGTTTCAGGGGGGGGTGGCACTGAAGCTTTCTTT. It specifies CASVSGGGGTEAFF.

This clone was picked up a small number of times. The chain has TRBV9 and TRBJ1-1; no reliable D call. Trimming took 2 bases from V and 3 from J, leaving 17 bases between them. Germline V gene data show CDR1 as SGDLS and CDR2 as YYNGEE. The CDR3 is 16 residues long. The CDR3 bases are TGTGCCAGCAGCGTCACGGTTAGAGCCGGGGACACTGAAGCTTTCTTT. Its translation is CASSVTVRAGDTEAFF. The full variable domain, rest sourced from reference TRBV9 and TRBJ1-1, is DSGVTQTPKHLITATGQRVTLRCSPRSGDLSVYWYQQSLDQGLQFLIQYYNGEERAKGNILERFSAQQFPDLHSELNLSSLELGDSALYFCASSVTVRAGDTEAFFGQGTRLTVV.

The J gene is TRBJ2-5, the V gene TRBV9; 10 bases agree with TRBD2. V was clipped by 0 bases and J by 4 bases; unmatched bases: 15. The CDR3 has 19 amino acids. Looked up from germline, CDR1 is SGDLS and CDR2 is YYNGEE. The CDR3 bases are TGTGCCAGCAGCGTAGGTGACGCGGGGCTAGCGGGGGTCGGAGAGACCCAGTACTTC. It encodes CASSVGDAGLAGVGETQYF.

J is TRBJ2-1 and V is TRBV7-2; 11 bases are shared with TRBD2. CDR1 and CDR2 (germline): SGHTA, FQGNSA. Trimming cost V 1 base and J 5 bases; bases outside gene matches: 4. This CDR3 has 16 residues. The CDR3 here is CASSLVGLADHNEQFF. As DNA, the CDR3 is TGTGCCAGCAGCTTAGTGGGACTAGCGGACCACAATGAGCAGTTCTTC.

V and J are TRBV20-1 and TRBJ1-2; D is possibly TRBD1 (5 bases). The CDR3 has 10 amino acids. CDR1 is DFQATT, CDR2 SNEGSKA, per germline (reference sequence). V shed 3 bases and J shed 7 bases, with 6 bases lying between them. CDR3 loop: CSASGAGYTF. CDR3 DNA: TGCAGTGCTAGCGGGGCTGGCTACACCTTC.

Here the CDR3 DNA reads TGTGCCAGCAGATCGACAGGGAAAGGTGAGCAGTTCTTC. As protein: CASRSTGKGEQFF. The chain employs TRBV5-6 and TRBJ2-1, with 7 bases fitting TRBD1. Germline V gene sequence: CDR1 SGHDT, CDR2 YYEEEE. The trim removed 5 bases at V and 9 bases at J, leaving 8 bases unmatched. The CDR3 is 13 amino acids.

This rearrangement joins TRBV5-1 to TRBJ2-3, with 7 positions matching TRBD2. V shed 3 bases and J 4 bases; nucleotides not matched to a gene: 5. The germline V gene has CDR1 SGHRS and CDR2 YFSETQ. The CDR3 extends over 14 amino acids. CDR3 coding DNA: TGCGCCAGCAGCTCCGGACTAGTCGCAGATACGCAGTATTTT. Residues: CASSSGLVADTQYF.

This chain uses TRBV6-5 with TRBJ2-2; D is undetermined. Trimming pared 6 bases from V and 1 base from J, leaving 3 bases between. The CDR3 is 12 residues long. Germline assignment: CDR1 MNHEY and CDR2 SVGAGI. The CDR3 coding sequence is TGTGCCAGCAGCCGGAACACCGGGGAGCTGTTTTTT. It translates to CASSRNTGELFF.

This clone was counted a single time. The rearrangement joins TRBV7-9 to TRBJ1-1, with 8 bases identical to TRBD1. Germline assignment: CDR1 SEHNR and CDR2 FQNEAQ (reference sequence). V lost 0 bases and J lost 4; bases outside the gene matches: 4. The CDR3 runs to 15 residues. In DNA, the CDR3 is TGTGCCAGCAGCTTAGCCGACAGGGGTCGCACTGAAGCTTTCTTT. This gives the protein CASSLADRGRTEAFF.

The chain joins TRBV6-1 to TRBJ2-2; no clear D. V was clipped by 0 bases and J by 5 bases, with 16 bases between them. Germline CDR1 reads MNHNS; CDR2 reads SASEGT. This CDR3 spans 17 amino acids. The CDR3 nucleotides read TGTGCCAGCAGTGAAGCGCAATCGTCGGTGGGAACCGGGGAGCTGTTTTTT. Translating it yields CASSEAQSSVGTGELFF.

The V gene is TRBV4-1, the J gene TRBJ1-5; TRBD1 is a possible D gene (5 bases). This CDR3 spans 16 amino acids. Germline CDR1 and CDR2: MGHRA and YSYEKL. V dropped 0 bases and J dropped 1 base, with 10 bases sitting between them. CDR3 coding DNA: TGCGCCAGCAGCCAAGAGCCGGGGCTGAGCAATCAGCCCCAGCATTTT. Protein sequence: CASSQEPGLSNQPQHF.